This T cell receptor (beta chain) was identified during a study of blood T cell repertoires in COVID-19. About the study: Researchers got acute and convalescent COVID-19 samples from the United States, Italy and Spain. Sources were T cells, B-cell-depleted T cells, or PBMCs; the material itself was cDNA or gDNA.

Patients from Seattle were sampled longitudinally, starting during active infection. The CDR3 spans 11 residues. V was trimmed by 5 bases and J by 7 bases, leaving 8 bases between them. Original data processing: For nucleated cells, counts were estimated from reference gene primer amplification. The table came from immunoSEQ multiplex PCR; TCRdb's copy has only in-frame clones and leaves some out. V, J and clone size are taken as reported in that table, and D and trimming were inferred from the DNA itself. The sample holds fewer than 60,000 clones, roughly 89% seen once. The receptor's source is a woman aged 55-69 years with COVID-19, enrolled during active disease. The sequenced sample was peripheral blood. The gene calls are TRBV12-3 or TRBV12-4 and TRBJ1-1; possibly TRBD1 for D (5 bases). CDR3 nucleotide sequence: TGTGCCAGCAGTCGACAGTATGAAGCTTTCTTT. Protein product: CASSRQYEAFF.